The T cell receptor beta chain described here comes from a study of blood T cell repertoires in COVID-19. As originally analysed: Amplified reference gene primers provided the basis for estimating nucleated cell counts. The protocol was immunoSEQ multiplex PCR, while the TCRdb copy is restricted to in-frame clones and leaves out a portion. That table gives V, J and clone size, and the DNA gave D and trimming. The sample consists of 25,000 to 35,000 clones, roughly 84% of them appearing once. V dropped 6 bases and J dropped 0; count of bases not matched to a gene: 8. The CDR3 is 17 residues long. Germline CDR1 MNHEY, CDR2 SMNVEV (reference sequence). This clone was picked up one time.

The sequence derives from a man between 65 and 79 years old with active COVID-19. This chain joins TRBV27 and TRBJ2-7; 13 positions agree with TRBD2. Input material: peripheral blood. In DNA form, the CDR3 reads TGTGCCAGCAGCAGACTAGCGGGAGGTGCCTCCTCCTACGAGCAGTACTTC. Protein product: CASSRLAGGASSYEQYF.